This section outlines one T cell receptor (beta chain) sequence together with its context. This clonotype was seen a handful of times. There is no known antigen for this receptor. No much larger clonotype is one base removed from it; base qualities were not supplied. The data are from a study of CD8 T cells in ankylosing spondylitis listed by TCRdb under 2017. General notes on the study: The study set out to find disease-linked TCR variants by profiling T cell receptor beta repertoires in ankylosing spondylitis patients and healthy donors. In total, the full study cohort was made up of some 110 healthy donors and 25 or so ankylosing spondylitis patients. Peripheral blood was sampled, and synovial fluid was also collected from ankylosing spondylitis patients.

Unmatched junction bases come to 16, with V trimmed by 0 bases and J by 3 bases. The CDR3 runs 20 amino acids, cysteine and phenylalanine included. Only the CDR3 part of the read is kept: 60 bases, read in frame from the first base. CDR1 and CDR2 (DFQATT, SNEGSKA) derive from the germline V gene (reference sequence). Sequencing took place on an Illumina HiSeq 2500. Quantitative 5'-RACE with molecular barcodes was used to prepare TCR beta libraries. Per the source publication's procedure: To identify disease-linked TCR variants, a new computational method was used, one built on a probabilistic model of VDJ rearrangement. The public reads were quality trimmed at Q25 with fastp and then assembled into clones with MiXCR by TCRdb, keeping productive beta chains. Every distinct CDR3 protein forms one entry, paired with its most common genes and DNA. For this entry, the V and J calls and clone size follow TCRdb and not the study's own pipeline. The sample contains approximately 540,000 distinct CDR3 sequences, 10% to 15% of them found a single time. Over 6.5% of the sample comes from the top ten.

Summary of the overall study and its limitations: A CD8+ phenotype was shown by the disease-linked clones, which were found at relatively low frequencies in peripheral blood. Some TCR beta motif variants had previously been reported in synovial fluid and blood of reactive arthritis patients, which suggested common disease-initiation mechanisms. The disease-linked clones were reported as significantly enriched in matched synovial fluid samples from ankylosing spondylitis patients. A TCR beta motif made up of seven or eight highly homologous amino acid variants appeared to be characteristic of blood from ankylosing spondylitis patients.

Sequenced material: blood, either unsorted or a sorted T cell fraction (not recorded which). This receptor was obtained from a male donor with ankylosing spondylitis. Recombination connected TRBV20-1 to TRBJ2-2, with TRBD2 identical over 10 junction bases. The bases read TGCAGTGCTAGAGATAGTAAGGGGGTGAGCGGGAGGGCTGACACCGGGGAGCTGTTTTTT. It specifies CSARDSKGVSGRADTGELFF.